The rows below give T cell receptor beta chains drawn from one sample of a study of T cell responses to AZD1222 COVID-19 vaccine. Sequencing was performed with immunoSEQ multiplex PCR; in TCRdb, only in-frame clones are kept and a portion is missing. This sample yields roughly 200,000 clones, of which roughly nine tenths are seen a single time; approximately 1.7% belongs to the top ten. The sequenced sample was peripheral blood, obtained 28 days after the second AZD1222 dose. The receptors here all came from an adult who received the AZD1222 COVID-19 vaccine. Both conserved end residues are trimmed from each CDR3.

V gene: TRBV18
J gene: TRBJ1-2
CDR3 protein: ASSPGGNYGYT

V gene: TRBV30
J gene: TRBJ2-7
CDR3 protein: AWSSRGLGEQY

V gene: TRBV19
J gene: TRBJ2-3
CDR3 protein: ASSSDGTRNYSSTDTQY

V gene: TRBV2
J gene: TRBJ1-6
CDR3 protein: ASSERVYNSPLH

V gene: TRBV5-1
J gene: TRBJ2-1
CDR3 protein: ASSRAENEQF

V gene: TRBV4-3
J gene: TRBJ2-5
CDR3 protein: ASSQGTTETQY

V gene: TRBV25-1
J gene: TRBJ1-2
CDR3 protein: ASRGSGPHYGYT

V gene: TRBV6-1
J gene: TRBJ1-6
CDR3 protein: ASSEVGYNSPLH

V gene: TRBV5-1
J gene: TRBJ2-1
CDR3 protein: ASSPAGPTYNKQF

V gene: TRBV29-1
J gene: TRBJ2-2
CDR3 protein: SASPGGQGATGELF

V gene: TRBV3-1/TRBV3-2
J gene: TRBJ1-2
CDR3 protein: ASSQVEGLHGYT

V gene: TRBV11-3
J gene: TRBJ2-5
CDR3 protein: ASSRAEGETQY

V gene: TRBV7-3
J gene: TRBJ2-2
CDR3 protein: ASSLFGGQGNGELF

V gene: TRBV15
J gene: TRBJ1-6
CDR3 protein: ATSRDGGSPLH

V gene: TRBV19
J gene: TRBJ1-3
CDR3 protein: ASSPLDRRPVGNTIY

V gene: TRBV7-9
J gene: TRBJ2-2
CDR3 protein: ASSPPGLPTGELF

V gene: TRBV12-5
J gene: TRBJ2-2
CDR3 protein: ASAGRTSEGGELF

V gene: TRBV6-5
J gene: TRBJ1-2
CDR3 protein: ASGTARRGYT

V gene: TRBV6-5
J gene: TRBJ2-7
CDR3 protein: ASRGSAGLYEQY

V gene: TRBV7-2
J gene: TRBJ1-2
CDR3 protein: ASSSPAGQNYGYT

V gene: TRBV19
J gene: TRBJ2-7
CDR3 protein: ASSIKRFEGYEQY

V gene: TRBV27
J gene: TRBJ1-6
CDR3 protein: ASSFRQGNSPLH

V gene: TRBV11-2
J gene: TRBJ1-2
CDR3 protein: ASSLMGTLNYGYT